These 26 T cell receptor beta chains share one sample of origin, sequenced in a study of human T cells and chemical hapten exposure. TCRdb ran MiXCR on the RACE reads and lists one entry per CDR3 protein. Of more than 65,000 distinct CDR3 sequences in the sample, around 7.8% were seen once. Documented time point: patch test 1, 2 weeks after DPC sensitization. Treatment described: therapeutic diphenylcyclopropenone sensitization with weekly scalp DPC. Sequencing was performed on whole blood, taken in connection with sensitization to the hapten diphenylcyclopropenone (DPC). The receptor source for this set is a woman aged 25 to 45 with alopecia areata. Some clones in this sample may be carry-over from other donors' samples.

At least ten counts were recorded for this clonotype. V usage is TRBV7-9 and J usage is TRBJ1-1; D unresolved. Per the germline V gene, CDR1 is SEHNR and CDR2 is FQNEAQ (reference sequence). The CDR3 length is 13 residues. V lost 5 bases and J 5 bases, leaving 12 bases between the germline ends. CDR3 sequence: CASSLEIGTEAFF. In nucleotides, the CDR3 is TGTGCCAGCAGCCTGGAAATAGGGACTGAAGCTTTCTTT.

In this sample, this clonotype turned up a few times. The V and J genes are TRBV12-3 or TRBV12-4 and TRBJ1-4; 7 nucleotides line up with TRBD1. Trimming cost V 6 bases and J 3 bases; bases outside gene matches: 4. The CDR3 has 14 amino acids. CDR3 nucleotide sequence: TGTGCCAGCAGCCGGGACAGTTCTAATGAAAAACTGTTTTTT. Translation gives CASSRDSSNEKLFF.

In this sample, this clonotype turned up once. A much larger clone differs from this one at a single base, so this may be a read error. This chain connects TRBV7-9 to TRBJ1-5, with a weak D call TRBD1 (6 bases). The CDR3 is made up of 18 amino acids. V was shortened by 0 bases and J by 2 bases, with 17 bases between the two germline ends. The germline V gene has CDR1 SEHNR and CDR2 FQNEAQ (reference sequence). CDR3 bases: TGTGCCAGCAGCTTAGCCTCAAACGGGGCAGGGGGCAATCAGCCCCAGCATTTT. Translating it yields CASSLASNGAGGNQPQHF.

This clonotype has a count of ten or more. The rearrangement joins TRBV20-1 to TRBJ1-1, with D possibly being TRBD1 (5 bases). The CDR3 contains 14 residues. CDR1 is DFQATT and CDR2 is SNEGSKA in the germline V gene (reference sequence). The V gene lost 6 bases and the J gene lost 4 bases, with 18 bases spanning the gap. The CDR3 protein is CSAPHPGGGTEAFF. Here the CDR3 DNA reads TGCAGTGCACCTCATCCGGGGGGTGGCACTGAAGCTTTCTTT.

This clonotype was picked up many times. The chain employs TRBV3-1 and TRBJ2-6, with D unclear. With 2 bases removed from V and 0 bases from J, the gap between germline ends came to 5 bases. The germline gives CDR1 LGHDT, CDR2 YNNKEL (reference sequence). The CDR3 length is 15 residues. The CDR3 here is CASSQRASGANVLTF. For the CDR3, the DNA is TGTGCCAGCAGCCAAAGAGCCTCTGGGGCCAACGTCCTGACTTTC.

Remarks on this clonotype: Being one base from a much bigger clone, this may be a read error. This sequence joins TRBV5-1 and TRBJ2-1; tentatively, D is TRBD1 or TRBD2 (5 bases each). CDR1 and CDR2 (germline): SGHRS, YFSETQ. CDR3 size: 14 residues. In nucleotides, the CDR3 is TGCGTCAGCAGCTTGGGGGACCTTTACAATGAGCAGTTCTTC. It specifies CVSSLGDLYNEQFF.

This clonotype was detected many times. DNA for the CDR3: TGCAGCGTTCTACTAGCGGGGAGAAATACGCAGTATTTT. Residues: CSVLLAGRNTQYF. The rearrangement uses TRBV29-1 and TRBJ2-3; 10 nucleotides match TRBD2. V trimming: 5 bases; J trimming: 7 bases; junction bases outside the gene matches: 6. Germline V gives CDR1 SQVTM, CDR2 ANQGSEA. This CDR3 comprises 13 residues.

The chain joins TRBV3-1 to TRBJ2-7, with D tentatively TRBD1 or TRBD2 (5 bases each). Deletions cut 3 bases from V and 2 bases from J, with 14 bases between. The CDR3 spans 15 residues. The V gene's germline CDR1 is LGHDT and CDR2 YNNKEL (reference sequence). CDR3: CASSQGRAAPYEQYF. The CDR3 coding sequence is TGTGCCAGCAGCCAGGGACGAGCGGCACCCTACGAGCAGTACTTC.

There are many counts of this clonotype. The rearrangement joins TRBV5-1 to TRBJ1-2, with D tentatively TRBD1 (5 bases). CDR3 size: 14 residues. The germline V gene has CDR1 SGHRS and CDR2 YFSETQ. Trimming stripped 1 base from V and 3 bases from J, with 10 bases between. The CDR3 region has the DNA TGCGCCAGCAGCTTGCAGGGAACCTACTATGGCTACACCTTC. As protein: CASSLQGTYYGYTF.

This clonotype has at least ten counts. The chain combines TRBV2 with TRBJ2-1; D gene uncertain. Trimming stripped 7 bases from V and 6 bases from J, with 4 bases between. This CDR3 spans 10 amino acids. The germline V gene has CDR1 SNHLY and CDR2 FYNNEI. CDR3 amino acids: CASNSNEQFF. CDR3 coding DNA: TGTGCCAGCAATTCCAATGAGCAGTTCTTC.

This clonotype was counted only a few times. The chain employs TRBV28 and TRBJ1-1; TRBD1 might be the D (5 bases). Trimming removed 3 bases at V and 1 base at J, with 9 bases between. The CDR3 runs 14 residues. The germline V gene encodes CDR1 MDHEN and CDR2 SYDVKM. CDR3 in amino acids: CASSFVGQNTEAFF. Here the CDR3 DNA reads TGTGCCAGCAGTTTCGTCGGACAGAACACTGAAGCTTTCTTT.

There are a few counts of this clonotype. This chain links TRBV12-3 or TRBV12-4 with TRBJ2-7; no clear D gene. Trimming took off 5 bases at V and 3 bases at J, with 20 bases between the two ends. CDR3 length equals 16 residues. This CDR3 reads CASSGRSTLTFYEQYF. CDR3 DNA: TGTGCCAGCAGTGGACGCTCGACACTCACCTTCTACGAGCAGTACTTC.

There are many counts of this clonotype. The rearrangement uses TRBV20-1 and TRBJ1-5; no reliable D call. CDR1 and CDR2 (germline): DFQATT, SNEGSKA (reference sequence). The length of the CDR3 is 13 residues. V was trimmed by 6 bases and J by 5 bases, leaving 14 bases between them. In DNA form, the CDR3 reads TGCAGTGCCAGTCCACCCTCAGATCAGCCCCAGCATTTT. Amino acids: CSASPPSDQPQHF.

The genes are TRBV20-1 and TRBJ2-3; 7 nucleotides align to TRBD2. Germline values: CDR1 DFQATT, CDR2 SNEGSKA (reference sequence). Losses at the gene ends were 6 bases for V and 2 bases for J; bases not matched to a gene: 8. The CDR3 is made up of 14 amino acids. Written as DNA, the CDR3 is TGCAGTGCGACTTGGGGGGGACTCACAGATACGCAGTATTTT. Translated: CSATWGGLTDTQYF.

The chain is built from TRBV20-1 and TRBJ2-7, with 8 bases identical to TRBD2. The CDR3 contains 16 residues. V shed 0 bases, J shed 7 bases, and the junction held 14 bases outside the gene matches. Germline CDR1 is DFQATT and CDR2 is SNEGSKA (reference sequence). Written as DNA, the CDR3 is TGCAGTGCTAGAGATATTCCGGCTAGCGGGTTGCGGGAGCAGTACTTC. It translates to CSARDIPASGLREQYF.

This clonotype was detected only a few times. The V gene is TRBV10-2, the J gene TRBJ2-3, with TRBD1 identical over 9 bases. The CDR3 contains 14 residues. Germline CDR1 reads WSHSY; CDR2 reads SAAADI. The ends lost 8 bases at V and 10 bases at J; junction bases unmatched: 13. The CDR3 nucleotides are TGCGCCAGCGGACTCCCGGGACAGGGTAATCCGCAGTATTTT. It codes for CASGLPGQGNPQYF.

This clonotype was seen repeatedly, ten times or more. This chain connects TRBV28 to TRBJ1-2; D uncertain. The CDR3 has 15 residues. The germline gives CDR1 MDHEN, CDR2 SYDVKM. Trimming stripped 6 bases from V and 0 bases from J, with 14 bases between. DNA for the CDR3: TGTGCCAGCAGCCCAGTATGGAACCCTAACTATGGCTACACCTTC. Amino acids: CASSPVWNPNYGYTF.

This clonotype has a count of ten or more. The rearrangement links TRBV12-3 or TRBV12-4 to TRBJ2-3; 12 bases match TRBD2. CDR3 length: 15 residues. With V trimmed by 5 bases and J by 2 bases, 2 bases remained unmatched. The CDR3 is CASSRTSGVTDTQYF. The CDR3 DNA is TGTGCCAGCAGTAGGACTAGCGGGGTCACAGATACGCAGTATTTT.

This clonotype was observed many times. The chain uses TRBV5-6 and TRBJ1-2, with D uncertain. In germline, CDR1 is SGHDT, CDR2 YYEEEE. The length of the CDR3 is 12 residues. V lost 0 bases and J 4 bases, leaving 4 bases between the germline ends. CDR3 sequence reads: CASSLEPYGYTF. The DNA of the CDR3 is TGTGCCAGCAGCTTGGAGCCCTATGGCTACACCTTC.

This clonotype was recorded many times. The CDR3 spells CSARDPRGASTDTQYF. DNA for the CDR3: TGCAGTGCTAGAGATCCCCGGGGCGCTAGCACAGATACGCAGTATTTT. This chain links TRBV20-1 with TRBJ2-3; perhaps D is TRBD1 or TRBD2 (5 bases each). Germline loops: CDR1 DFQATT, CDR2 SNEGSKA (reference sequence). Between the trimmed V and J ends, which lost 0 bases and 0 bases, there was a span of 13 bases. The CDR3 is made up of 16 amino acids.

This clonotype has ten or more counts. A read error may account for a junction end that differs from germline. This chain links TRBV7-7 with TRBJ2-5, with 7 bases fitting TRBD2. The CDR3 contains 14 residues. CDR1 is SSHAT and CDR2 is FNYEAQ in the germline V gene (reference sequence). The CDR3 sequence: CASSPGGARGAQYF. CDR3 sequence (DNA): TGTGCTAGCAGCCCGGGCGGGGCCCGGGGGGCCCAGTACTTC.

There are a few counts of this clonotype. The V and J genes are TRBV20-1 and TRBJ2-3, with TRBD2 matching 9 bases. Germline trimming cut 4 bases from V and 4 bases from J; bases unmatched to any gene: 15. The CDR3 has 17 amino acids. The germline gives CDR1 DFQATT, CDR2 SNEGSKA (reference sequence). CDR3 DNA: TGCAGTGCTATAGCTGCTAGCGGGGACGGATATGCAGATACGCAGTATTTT. Protein: CSAIAASGDGYADTQYF.

The chain carries TRBV9 and TRBJ2-7, with 8 bases matching TRBD1. Germline CDR1 is SGDLS and CDR2 is YYNGEE. CDR3 length: 14 amino acids. V dropped 7 bases and J dropped 1; count of bases not matched to a gene: 7. Written as DNA, the CDR3 is TGTGCCAGCGCACCCGGGACAGGATCCTACGAGCAGTACTTC. Amino acid sequence: CASAPGTGSYEQYF.

The gene calls are TRBV6-5 and TRBJ1-1; weak D call: TRBD1 (6 bases). Looked up from germline, CDR1 is MNHEY and CDR2 is SVGAGI. The V end was cut by 3 bases, the J end by 2 bases, with 10 bases between. This CDR3 region has 14 residues. The CDR3: CASSYNRDNTEAFF. The CDR3 DNA sequence: TGTGCCAGCAGTTATAACAGGGATAACACTGAAGCTTTCTTT.

This clonotype was detected only a few times. The V gene is TRBV18, the J gene TRBJ1-2, with D perhaps matching TRBD1 (5 bases). Between the trimmed V and J ends, which lost 3 bases and 3 bases, there was a span of 8 bases. CDR1 is KGHSH, CDR2 LQKENI, per germline. The CDR3 loop spans 13 amino acids. The CDR3 loop is CASSPDSDYGYTF. CDR3 DNA: TGTGCCAGCTCACCTGACAGCGACTATGGCTACACCTTC. The full variable domain, in which reference TRBV18 and TRBJ1-2 provide the parts outside the CDR3, is NAGVMQNPRHLVRRRGQEARLRCSPMKGHSHVYWYRQLPEEGLKFMVYLQKENIIDESGMPKERFSAEFPKEGPSILRIQQVVRGDSAAYFCASSPDSDYGYTFGSGTRLTVV.

A note on this clonotype: This sequence may be a read error, since a much larger clone differs from it by one base. The chain recombines TRBV4-1 with TRBJ2-3, with 8 bases lining up with TRBD2. The CDR3 sequence is 18 residues long. Germline V gene data show CDR1 as MGHRA and CDR2 as YSYEKL. The V segment lost 2 bases and the J segment 1 base; nucleotides outside the gene matches: 11. The CDR3 DNA reads as TGCGCCAGCAGCCAACAAGGATCCCTAGCGGGTTGCACAGATACGCAGTATTTT. It specifies CASSQQGSLAGCTDTQYF.